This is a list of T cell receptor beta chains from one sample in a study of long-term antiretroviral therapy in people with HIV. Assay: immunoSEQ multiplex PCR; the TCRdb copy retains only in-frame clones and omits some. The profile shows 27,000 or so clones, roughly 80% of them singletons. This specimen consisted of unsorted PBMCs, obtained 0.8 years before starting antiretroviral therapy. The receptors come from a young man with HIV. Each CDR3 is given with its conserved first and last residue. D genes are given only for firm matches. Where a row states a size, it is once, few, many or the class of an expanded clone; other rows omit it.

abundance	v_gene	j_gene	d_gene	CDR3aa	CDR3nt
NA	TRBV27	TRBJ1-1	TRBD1	CASSNRDRILSMNTEAFF	TGTGCCAGCAGTAACCGGGACAGGATCCTTTCCATGAACACTGAAGCTTTCTTT
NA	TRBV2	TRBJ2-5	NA	CASRPIQETQYF	TGTGCCAGCAGACCCATCCAAGAGACCCAGTACTTC
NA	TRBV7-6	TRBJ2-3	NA	CASSLWEDTQYF	TGTGCCAGCAGCTTGTGGGAAGATACGCAGTATTTT
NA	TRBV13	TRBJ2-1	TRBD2	CASSDRLAGGVGNEQFF	TGTGCCAGCAGCGACCGACTAGCGGGAGGGGTGGGCAATGAGCAGTTCTTC
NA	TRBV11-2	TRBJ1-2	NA	CASSLGLYGYTF	TGTGCCAGCAGCTTAGGTCTGTATGGCTACACCTTC
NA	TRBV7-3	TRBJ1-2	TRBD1	CASSPGQGASGYTF	TGTGCCAGCAGCCCCGGACAGGGGGCGAGTGGCTACACCTTC
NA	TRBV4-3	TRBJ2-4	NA	CASSQGSRARRNIQYF	TGCGCCAGCAGCCAAGGGTCTCGGGCCAGGCGAAACATTCAGTACTTC
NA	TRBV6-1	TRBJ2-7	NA	CASSPTYEQYF	TGTGCCAGCAGCCCCACCTACGAGCAGTACTTC
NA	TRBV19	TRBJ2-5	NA	CASSRDLETQYF	TGTGCCAGTAGTAGGGACTTGGAGACCCAGTACTTC
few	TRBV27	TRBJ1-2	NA	CASSPFMDIGKGYTF	TGTGCCAGCAGTCCCTTCATGGACATAGGCAAGGGCTACACCTTC
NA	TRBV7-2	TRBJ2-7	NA	CASSYRESSYEQYF	TGTGCCAGCAGCTATAGGGAGAGCTCCTACGAGCAGTACTTC
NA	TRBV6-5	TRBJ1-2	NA	CASTRDGLSGYTF	TGTGCCAGCACGCGGGACGGCCTTAGCGGCTACACCTTC
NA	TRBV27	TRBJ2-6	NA	CASSLTTSGANVLTF	TGTGCCAGCAGTTTAACGACTTCTGGGGCCAACGTCCTGACTTTC
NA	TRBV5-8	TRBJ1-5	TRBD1	CASSLGTGHQPQHF	TGTGCCAGCAGCTTGGGGACAGGGCATCAGCCCCAGCATTTT
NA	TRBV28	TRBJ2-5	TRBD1	CASRKGQGDRETQYF	TGTGCCAGCAGGAAGGGACAGGGGGACCGGGAGACCCAGTACTTC
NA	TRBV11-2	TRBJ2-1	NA	CASSLEAGRSEFF	TGTGCCAGCAGCTTAGAGGCCGGGCGCAGTGAGTTCTTC
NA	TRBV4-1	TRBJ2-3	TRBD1	CASSLGGQGTDTQYF	TGCGCCAGCAGCCTCGGGGGACAGGGGACAGATACGCAGTATTTT
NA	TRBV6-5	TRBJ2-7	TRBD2	CASSYSASGTQNEQYF	TGTGCCAGCAGTTACTCGGCTAGCGGGACCCAGAACGAGCAGTACTTC
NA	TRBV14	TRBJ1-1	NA	CASSLGGGTEAFF	TGTGCCAGCAGCTTGGGGGGGGGCACTGAAGCTTTCTTT
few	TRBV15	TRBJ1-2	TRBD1	CATSRGQGSYGYTF	TGTGCCACCAGCAGAGGACAGGGGTCATATGGCTACACCTTC
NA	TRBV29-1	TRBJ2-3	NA	CSVEILGSTDTQYF	TGCAGCGTTGAAATTTTGGGGAGCACAGATACGCAGTATTTT
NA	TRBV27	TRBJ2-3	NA	CASSTKPSRQADTQYF	TGTGCCAGCAGTACTAAGCCCTCTCGACAGGCAGATACGCAGTATTTT
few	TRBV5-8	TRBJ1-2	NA	CASSPGRYGYTF	TGTGCCAGCAGTCCAGGTCGCTATGGCTACACCTTC
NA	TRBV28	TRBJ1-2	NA	CASRTGLLGYTF	TGTGCCAGCAGAACAGGGCTTTTGGGCTACACCTTC